This T cell receptor beta chain originates from a study of monozygotic twins with inflammatory bowel disease. Whole-study findings and limits: Immunosuppressive treatments were not uniform, and this may have added variability to patient repertoires. Patients with IBD had less TCRbeta diversity (inverse Simpson) than their healthy co-twins. Discordant twins showed the same repertoire similarity as concordant twins, possibly from limited power.

Two nested PCRs, around 16 and 10 cycles, amplified TCRalpha and TCRbeta cDNA. TCRdb re-called the 5' RACE reads, yielding one record per CDR3 amino acid sequence without DNA. This sample contains about 450,000 distinct CDR3 sequences. With regard to this clonotype: Its specificity is not known.

The clonotype originates from a human donor with ulcerative colitis or Crohn's disease, or a healthy co-twin of an affected twin (not recorded which). Sequenced sample: blood.

CDR3 region: CASSPGATATEAFF. The chain combines TRBV11-2 with TRBJ1-1; the TRBD1 assignment by TCRdb is unverifiable without DNA. CDR3 size: 14 residues. Germline V gene sequence: CDR1 SGHAT, CDR2 FQNNGV.